The clone carrying this T cell receptor beta chain occurred once. Its matching antigen is unknown. PCR employed 60 Vbeta and 13 Jbeta primers. Libraries were prepared by immunoSEQ multiplex PCR; TCRdb keeps only in-frame clonotypes and omits some of them. The data hold under 95,000 clones, with under 80% observed a single time. Healthy bone marrow donors supplied every sample. This sample is drawn from a study of cytomegalovirus exposure and HLA in healthy donors. Findings and limits, study-wide: Follow-up analysis later connected one missense variant in DCLRE1C with trimming of TCR beta V- and J-genes.

Looked up from germline, CDR1 is SGHDT and CDR2 is YYEEEE. CDR3 length equals 16 residues. V lost 2 bases, J lost 5 bases, and 5 bases stayed unmatched. This rearrangement joins TRBV5-6 to TRBJ2-1, with 12 bases that match TRBD2. The source of this sequence is a boy under 18 in good health and CMV-seronegative. Sequenced sample: PBMCs. The CDR3 sequence is CASSLLGLAGHNEQFF. CDR3 DNA sequence: TGTGCCAGCAGCTTACTAGGACTAGCGGGGCACAATGAGCAGTTCTTC.